The subject of this entry is one T cell receptor beta chain. This CDR3 region has 14 residues. Germline-derived CDR1 and CDR2 are MNHEY and SVGAGI. The trim removed 6 bases at V and 2 bases at J, leaving 4 bases unmatched. The data were taken from a study of blood T cell repertoires in COVID-19. Study as a whole: Sources were T cells, B-cell-depleted T cells, or PBMCs; the material itself was cDNA or gDNA.

In the original workflow: By means of reference gene primer amplification, nucleated cell counts were estimated. The method was immunoSEQ multiplex PCR; TCRdb's version includes in-frame clones alone and lacks a portion of them. That table gives V, J and clone size, and the DNA gave D and trimming. Of about 180,000 clones listed, roughly 88% are singletons. The source is a man aged 80 or over with COVID-19, enrolled during active disease. The chain links TRBV6-5 to TRBJ1-5; TRBD1 matches 7 bases. Source material: peripheral blood. The CDR3 DNA reads as TGTGCCAGCAGCACGGGACAGCGCAATCAGCCCCAGCATTTT. This gives the protein CASSTGQRNQPQHF.